The 5 T cell receptor beta chains below all came from one sample that was sequenced in a study of early T cells in non-severe SARS-CoV-2 infection. TCRdb processed the 5' RACE reads anew with MiXCR; each CDR3 protein has one entry. The repertoire holds fewer than 75,000 distinct CDR3 sequences, with around 20% as singletons. The sample consisted of whole blood, taken at baseline. These receptors all stem from an adult who was a healthcare worker with PCR-confirmed SARS-CoV-2 infection or an uninfected control (not recorded which).

This clonotype was seen more than once but under ten times. This chain uses TRBV12-3 or TRBV12-4 with TRBJ1-6; TRBD1 aligns across 7 bases. The CDR3 runs to 14 residues. The V and J ends lost 5 bases and 6 bases, in that order; junction bases with no gene match: 4. As DNA, the CDR3 is TGTGCCAGCAGTATTGCAGGGGGTAATTCACCCCTCCACTTT. This encodes CASSIAGGNSPLHF.

The gene calls are TRBV28 and TRBJ2-7, with D perhaps matching TRBD1 (6 bases). The CDR3 sequence is 15 residues long. In germline, CDR1 is MDHEN, CDR2 SYDVKM. V shed 7 bases and J shed 7 bases, with 23 bases lying between them. The CDR3 nucleotides read TGTGCCAGCACTCTGTCAGGGGAAGGGTCTAGTGAGCAGTACTTC. Residues: CASTLSGEGSSEQYF.

This clonotype appeared a few times. The chain joins TRBV5-5 to TRBJ2-5; the match to TRBD1 covers 12 bases. J lost 5 bases, V lost 4 bases, and 9 bases had no gene match. CDR3 length: 16 residues. CDR1 and CDR2 from the germline V gene are SGHKS and YYEKEE (reference sequence). The CDR3 DNA sequence: TGTGCCAGCAGCCCAATCGGGACAGGGGGCATCGAGACCCAGTACTTC. Translation gives CASSPIGTGGIETQYF.

The V gene is TRBV30, the J gene TRBJ2-7, with a possible D match to TRBD2 (5 bases). V lost 0 bases and J lost 7, with 7 bases in between. There are 11 residues in the CDR3. The germline CDR1 and CDR2 sequences are GTSNPN and SVGIG (reference sequence). CDR3 sequence (DNA): TGTGCCTGGAGTGTAACGGGGGAGCAGTACTTC. Protein product: CAWSVTGEQYF.

A few counts support this clonotype. V is TRBV19 and J is TRBJ2-3; TRBD1 might be the D (6 bases). The germline gives CDR1 LNHDA, CDR2 SQIVND (reference sequence). The CDR3 sequence is 13 residues long. V lost 10 bases to trimming and J lost 2 bases, with 13 bases between them. CDR3 in DNA: TGTGCCACTAAACAGGGCTACACAGATACGCAGTATTTT. Amino acid sequence: CATKQGYTDTQYF.